This entry describes one TCR beta chain. V was shortened by 7 bases and J by 7 bases, with 23 bases between the two germline ends. Germline CDR1 reads SNHLY; CDR2 reads FYNNEI. The CDR3 sequence is 15 residues long. The assay was immunoSEQ multiplex PCR, and TCRdb's table has in-frame clones only and misses some. The sample consists of 150,000 to 200,000 clones, roughly 88% of them appearing once. This entry is derived from a study of cytotoxic CD8 clonotypes in ibrutinib-treated CLL. This TCR came from a human donor with chronic lymphocytic leukemia. The V gene is TRBV2, the J gene TRBJ2-7; D is unresolved. The source material was PBMCs, sampled at disease progression, from a patient treated with ibrutinib. The CDR3 DNA reads TGTGCCAGCACCAGAAGCCCCCTCATGTCGCCGGAGCAGTACTTC. Protein product: CASTRSPLMSPEQYF.